Shown below are 12 T cell receptor beta chains from a single sample sequenced in a study of blood T cell repertoires in COVID-19 (TCRdb year 2020). Libraries came from the immunoSEQ multiplex PCR assay. Entries here come from immuneACCESS through TCRdb and include only in-frame sequences with V and J called. Some clones fail to appear in such tables; in the studies checked, an unresolved V gene covers under half of the shortfall, and the cause of the remainder is unknown. This sample comprises 90,000 or so clones, approximately 88% of them detected only once. The ten largest account for over 5% of the sample. Source material: peripheral blood. The receptors derive from a man aged 60 to 69 with COVID-19, enrolled during active disease.

CDR3 loop: CASSLGLAGEETQYF. Here the CDR3 DNA reads TGTGCCAGCAGCTTAGGACTAGCGGGAGAAGAGACCCAGTACTTC. V gene TRBV11-3 combines with J gene TRBJ2-5; 12 bases align to TRBD2. The germline gives CDR1 SGHNT, CDR2 YENEEA. Germline trimming cut 1 base from V and 3 bases from J; bases unmatched to any gene: 0. The CDR3 length is 15 residues.

This clone was observed a single time. DNA of the CDR3: TGTGCCTGGCTCGGGACTAGCGGGACCAATGAGCAGTTCTTC. This gives the protein CAWLGTSGTNEQFF. J is TRBJ2-1 and V is TRBV30, with 13 positions matching TRBD2. Looked up from germline, CDR1 is GTSNPN and CDR2 is SVGIG (reference sequence). Trimming at V came to 5 bases and at J to 6 bases, leaving 4 bases not matched to a gene. The CDR3 is made up of 14 amino acids.

The chain links TRBV3-1 (or the pseudogene TRBV3-2) to TRBJ2-1, with a weak D call TRBD2 (5 bases). This CDR3 region has 15 residues. Per germline, CDR1 LGHDT and CDR2 YNNKEL (reference sequence). The ends were cut back, 1 base at V and 7 bases at J, with 14 bases in the middle. CDR3 nucleotide sequence: TGTGCCAGCAGCCAAGGGACTGGGTTATGGAATGAGCAGTTCTTC. Translated, it gives CASSQGTGLWNEQFF.

The V call is TRBV19, the J call TRBJ2-2; 11 bases are shared with TRBD1. Germline CDR1 is LNHDA and CDR2 is SQIVND (reference sequence). The CDR3 consists of 16 residues. V gave up 4 bases and J gave up 7 bases; unmatched junction bases: 8. In DNA form, the CDR3 reads TGTGCCAGTAGTAAAGGGGACAGGGGGTATGACGGGGAGCTGTTTTTT. Residues: CASSKGDRGYDGELFF.

V usage is TRBV27 and J usage is TRBJ2-2, with TRBD2 as a possible D gene (7 bases). V was clipped by 5 bases and J by 7 bases, with 17 bases between them. CDR3 length: 15 residues. Germline CDR1 MNHEY, CDR2 SMNVEV (reference sequence). In nucleotides, the CDR3 is TGTGCCAGCAGTCCCGACCCGGGGGGCCACGGGGAGCTGTTTTTT. Protein: CASSPDPGGHGELFF.

The rearrangement joins TRBV28 to TRBJ1-2, with D unclear. Per the germline V gene, CDR1 is MDHEN and CDR2 is SYDVKM. The CDR3 extends over 14 amino acids. V was shortened by 7 bases and J by 3 bases, with 15 bases between the two germline ends. The CDR3 reads CASTPSGRDYGYTF. CDR3 coding DNA: TGTGCCAGCACCCCCAGTGGGAGAGACTATGGCTACACCTTC.

CDR3 nucleotides: TGCAGTGCTCCTCTAGTGGGTGAGCAGTTCTTC. This codes for CSAPLVGEQFF. The rearrangement uses TRBV20-1 and TRBJ2-1; D gene ambiguous. The CDR3 totals 11 residues. Trimming pared 5 bases from V and 9 bases from J, leaving 11 bases between. Germline-derived CDR1 and CDR2 are DFQATT and SNEGSKA (reference sequence).

The chain joins TRBV27 to TRBJ2-5; TRBD2 aligns across 8 bases. Germline V lookup: CDR1 MNHEY, CDR2 SMNVEV (reference sequence). The V and J ends lost 5 bases and 4 bases, in that order; junction bases with no gene match: 9. There are 15 residues in the CDR3. The CDR3 region is CASSTGIGGAETQYF. The CDR3 nucleotides are TGTGCCAGCAGTACCGGCATCGGGGGGGCAGAGACCCAGTACTTC.

CDR3 sequence reads: CSASGGYEQYF. In DNA form, the CDR3 reads TGCAGTGCTAGTGGAGGATACGAGCAGTACTTC. This chain connects TRBV20-1 to TRBJ2-7; TRBD2 is a possible D gene (5 bases). This CDR3 comprises 11 residues. Looked up from germline, CDR1 is DFQATT and CDR2 is SNEGSKA (reference sequence). The V end was cut by 3 bases, the J end by 4 bases, with 7 bases between.

The chain links TRBV13 to TRBJ2-1, with a tentative D call TRBD1 (5 bases). The germline CDR1 and CDR2 sequences are PRHDT and FYEKMQ (reference sequence). This CDR3 comprises 12 residues. Trimming removed 5 bases from V and 10 bases from J, with 12 bases in between. The CDR3 here is CASSRTLAEQFF. Here the CDR3 DNA reads TGTGCCAGCAGCCGGACACTGGCGGAGCAGTTCTTC.

The chain carries TRBV7-2 and TRBJ1-6, with TRBD1 matching over 9 bases. CDR3 length: 15 amino acids. V lost 4 bases to trimming and J lost 10 bases; unmatched junction nucleotides: 8. Germline values: CDR1 SGHTA, CDR2 FQGNSA. The DNA of the CDR3 is TGTGCCAGCAGCTCTACCGGGACAGGGTACTCACCCCTCCACTTT. Its translation is CASSSTGTGYSPLHF.

CDR3 sequence (DNA): TGTGCCAGCAGCTTAACTAGCGGGAGTAGCGGGGAGCTGTTTTTT. Residues: CASSLTSGSSGELFF. The chain carries TRBV7-3 and TRBJ2-2; 9 nucleotides align to TRBD2. Germline trimming cut 0 bases from V and 7 bases from J; bases unmatched to any gene: 3. Germline-derived CDR1 and CDR2 are SGHTA and FQGTGA. This CDR3 has 15 amino acids.